One sample yielded the 31 T cell receptor beta chains listed below, sequenced in a study of blood T cell repertoires in COVID-19. Only in-frame clones appear in the TCRdb table, and some are missing; sequencing was by immunoSEQ multiplex PCR. This table holds 130,000 to 150,000 clones, roughly 90% found once. Sequences were obtained from PBMCs or T cells enriched from blood (not recorded which). All receptors derive from a woman aged 25-40 years with acute COVID-19.

In DNA form, the CDR3 reads TGCGCCAGCAGCCAATTTGACGGGAGTTACGAGCAGTACTTC. It encodes CASSQFDGSYEQYF. The chain uses TRBV4-1 and TRBJ2-7; possible D gene TRBD2, 6 bases. Per germline, CDR1 MGHRA and CDR2 YSYEKL. CDR3 length: 14 residues. Trimming took off 2 bases at V and 4 bases at J, with 12 bases between the two ends.

The chain uses TRBV7-9 and TRBJ1-5; 9 positions agree with TRBD1. The CDR3 sequence is 15 residues long. The V and J ends lost 5 bases and 5 bases, in that order; junction bases with no gene match: 7. The germline CDR1 and CDR2 sequences are SEHNR and FQNEAQ (reference sequence). Here the CDR3 DNA reads TGTGCCAGCAGCCCCGGACAGGGGATGTATCAGCCCCAGCATTTT. Amino acids: CASSPGQGMYQPQHF. The full variable domain, its missing parts supplied by reference TRBV7-9 and TRBJ1-5, is DTGVSQNPRHKITKRGQNVTFRCDPISEHNRLYWYRQTLGQGPEFLTYFQNEAQLEKSRLLSDRFSAERPKGSFSTLEIQRTEQGDSAMYLCASSPGQGMYQPQHFGDGTRLSIL.

This chain joins TRBV29-1 and TRBJ2-7, with 11 nucleotides matching TRBD1. From germline, CDR1 is SQVTM and CDR2 ANQGSEA. Trimming took 7 bases from V and 6 from J; bases not matched to a gene: 8. The CDR3 contains 13 residues. The CDR3 sequence is CSAEGQGASEQYF. The CDR3 DNA reads TGCAGCGCGGAAGGACAGGGGGCTAGCGAGCAGTACTTC.

The chain recombines TRBV7-9 with TRBJ1-4; no clear D. The CDR3 runs 15 residues. V shed 5 bases and J shed 0 bases, with 10 bases lying between them. CDR1 is SEHNR and CDR2 is FQNEAQ in the germline V gene (reference sequence). The CDR3 loop reads CASSEGSSTNEKLFF. As DNA, the CDR3 is TGTGCCAGCAGCGAGGGATCTTCAACTAATGAAAAACTGTTTTTT.

V and J are TRBV28 and TRBJ2-1, with 9 bases identical to TRBD1. This CDR3 has 16 residues. From germline, CDR1 is MDHEN and CDR2 SYDVKM. Losses at the gene ends were 5 bases for V and 0 bases for J; bases not matched to a gene: 5. CDR3: CASSGDRGSSYNEQFF. In DNA, the CDR3 is TGTGCCAGCAGTGGAGACAGGGGGAGCTCCTACAATGAGCAGTTCTTC.

The genes are TRBV6-5 and TRBJ1-2; D not certain. The CDR3 runs 15 residues. Germline V CDR1 and CDR2: MNHEY, SVGAGI. Trimming left V 2 bases short and J 4 bases short, with 14 bases between. CDR3 coding DNA: TGTGCCAGCAGTTACCGACCGAACAGTTTCTATGGCTACACCTTC. Translation gives CASSYRPNSFYGYTF.

The V call is TRBV19, the J call TRBJ1-3; D unclear. Germline V gene sequence: CDR1 LNHDA, CDR2 SQIVND (reference sequence). The CDR3 runs 14 residues. V was trimmed by 6 bases and J by 0 bases, leaving 9 bases between them. The CDR3 DNA is TGTGCCAGTAGACGGCAGGCCTCTGGAAACACCATATATTTT. Its protein product is CASRRQASGNTIYF.

CDR3 bases: TGTGCCAGCAGTTATCTCCGGACTAGCGGGAGTGCGCCCTACGAGCAGTACTTC. Its translation is CASSYLRTSGSAPYEQYF. V usage is TRBV6-2 or TRBV6-3 and J usage is TRBJ2-7, with 13 bases identical to TRBD2. This CDR3 has 18 residues. After removal of 3 bases from V and 2 bases from J, the junction contained 10 bases not matched to a gene. CDR1 is MNHEY and CDR2 is SVGEGT in the germline V gene.

This clone appeared a few times. The chain is built from TRBV7-9 and TRBJ2-7; 8 nucleotides align to TRBD1. The J segment lost 2 bases and the V segment lost 6 bases, leaving 9 bases of the junction unmatched. The CDR3 contains 15 residues. CDR1 is SEHNR, CDR2 FQNEAQ, per germline (reference sequence). Here the CDR3 DNA reads TGTGCCAGCAGTTCCGGACAGGGCGTCCCCTACGAGCAGTACTTC. This codes for CASSSGQGVPYEQYF.

The chain links TRBV4-3 to TRBJ1-3, with no clear D. V was pared by 0 bases and J by 0 bases, with 6 bases between. The CDR3 runs to 15 residues. CDR1 is LGHNA and CDR2 is YSLEER in the germline V gene. CDR3: CASSQDSGSGNTIYF. DNA of the CDR3: TGCGCCAGCAGCCAAGACAGCGGCTCTGGAAACACCATATATTTT.

V gene TRBV30 combines with J gene TRBJ2-7; no clear D. V was cut by 3 bases and J by 7 bases, with 7 bases left in between. This CDR3 contains 10 residues. Germline CDR1 GTSNPN, CDR2 SVGIG (reference sequence). CDR3 protein: CAWREREQYF. CDR3 coding DNA: TGTGCCTGGAGGGAGAGAGAGCAGTACTTC.

This clone came up once. The gene calls are TRBV27 and TRBJ1-2; the match to TRBD1 covers 7 bases. This CDR3 region has 14 residues. Germline V gives CDR1 MNHEY, CDR2 SMNVEV (reference sequence). Trimming at V came to 6 bases and at J to 5 bases, leaving 9 bases not matched to a gene. The CDR3 sequence is CASSLGAGGYGYTF. The CDR3 DNA reads TGTGCCAGCAGCCTCGGGGCAGGGGGTTATGGCTACACCTTC.

V gene TRBV4-1 combines with J gene TRBJ1-5, with TRBD1 identical over 10 bases. In germline, CDR1 is MGHRA, CDR2 YSYEKL. V lost 0 bases, J lost 6 bases, and 2 bases stayed unmatched. The CDR3 is made up of 15 amino acids. The CDR3 DNA reads TGCGCCAGCAGCCAAGAGACAGGGGGCAGTCAGCCCCAGCATTTT. Translated: CASSQETGGSQPQHF.

The chain combines TRBV30 with TRBJ2-7, with 10 bases aligning to TRBD2. CDR3 length: 14 amino acids. The J segment lost 7 bases and the V segment lost 3 bases, leaving 9 bases of the junction unmatched. CDR1 is GTSNPN, CDR2 SVGIG, per germline (reference sequence). CDR3 in DNA: TGTGCCTGGAGCAGAACCGGGACTAGCGTTGAGCAGTACTTC. It specifies CAWSRTGTSVEQYF. Complete variable domain (other parts from reference TRBV30 and TRBJ2-7): SQTIHQWPATLVQPVGSPLSLECTVEGTSNPNLYWYRQAAGRGLQLLFYSVGIGQISSEVPQNLSASRPQDRQFILSSKKLLLSDSGFYLCAWSRTGTSVEQYFGPGTRLTVT.

The chain has TRBV11-1 and TRBJ1-1, with D unclear. V shed 3 bases and J shed 1 base, with 9 bases lying between them. CDR3 length: 14 amino acids. Germline CDR1 reads SGHAT; CDR2 reads FQDESV (reference sequence). In DNA form, the CDR3 reads TGTGCCAGCAGCTTCGCAGAAACGAACACTGAAGCTTTCTTT. Translated, it gives CASSFAETNTEAFF.

V usage is TRBV11-2 and J usage is TRBJ1-2, with TRBD1 matching 9 bases. V gave up 4 bases and J gave up 0 bases; unmatched junction bases: 3. The CDR3 covers 15 residues. CDR1 and CDR2 (germline): SGHAT, FQNNGV. CDR3 in amino acids: CASSSRQGANYGYTF. CDR3 DNA: TGTGCCAGCAGCTCCCGACAGGGGGCTAACTATGGCTACACCTTC.

J is TRBJ2-7 and V is TRBV6-5, with 8 bases lining up with TRBD1. The germline CDR1 and CDR2 sequences are MNHEY and SVGAGI. The CDR3 has 14 residues. The trim removed 8 bases at V and 5 bases at J, leaving 11 bases unmatched. The CDR3 protein is CASSGSGGLDEQYF. CDR3 bases: TGTGCCAGCTCCGGGTCAGGGGGCTTGGACGAGCAGTACTTC.

The CDR3 reads CASSPVQGGREQYF. The CDR3 DNA sequence: TGTGCCAGCAGTCCGGTACAGGGGGGTCGCGAGCAGTACTTC. This chain joins TRBV3-1 (or the pseudogene TRBV3-2) and TRBJ2-7; TRBD1 matches 8 bases. The germline V gene has CDR1 LGHDT and CDR2 YNNKEL (reference sequence). This CDR3 comprises 14 residues. Unmatched junction bases numbered 10, after V lost 6 bases and J lost 6 bases.

The rearrangement uses TRBV9 and TRBJ2-3; 8 bases match TRBD2. The V gene's germline CDR1 is SGDLS and CDR2 YYNGEE. J lost 0 bases, V lost 3 bases, and 3 bases had no gene match. The CDR3 totals 15 residues. In nucleotides, the CDR3 is TGTGCCAGCAGCGCGCGGGGGGTTAGCACAGATACGCAGTATTTT. Protein product: CASSARGVSTDTQYF.

The V call is TRBV4-2, the J call TRBJ2-1; TRBD2 agrees at 7 bases. Trimming at V came to 3 bases and at J to 0 bases, leaving 8 bases not matched to a gene. The CDR3 contains 17 residues. CDR1 LGHNA and CDR2 YNFKEQ come from the germline V gene. The CDR3 coding sequence is TGTGCCAGCAGCCAGAATAGCGGGCCGGACTCCTACAATGAGCAGTTCTTC. Its translation: CASSQNSGPDSYNEQFF.

V is TRBV9 and J is TRBJ1-1; D call uncertain. Germline-derived CDR1 and CDR2 are SGDLS and YYNGEE. The V end was cut by 3 bases, the J end by 2 bases, with 2 bases between. The length of the CDR3 is 11 residues. CDR3 coding DNA: TGTGCCAGCAGCGCTAACACTGAAGCTTTCTTT. Translated, it gives CASSANTEAFF.

The rearrangement links TRBV3-1 (or the pseudogene TRBV3-2) to TRBJ2-7; maybe TRBD1 (6 bases). V lost 2 bases and J 7 bases, leaving 15 bases between the germline ends. Per the germline V gene, CDR1 is LGHDT and CDR2 is YNNKEL (reference sequence). The CDR3 loop spans 14 amino acids. CDR3 nucleotide sequence: TGTGCCAGCAGCCAACCAGGGGAGATTTTGGAGCAGTACTTC. Amino acid sequence: CASSQPGEILEQYF.

The V gene is TRBV12-3 or TRBV12-4, the J gene TRBJ1-2; perhaps TRBD1 as D (5 bases). This CDR3 has 13 residues. V shed 6 bases and J shed 8 bases, with 16 bases lying between them. Written as DNA, the CDR3 is TGTGCCAGCAGCCAAGGGGAGGCTGGCGGCTACACCTTC. Its translation is CASSQGEAGGYTF.

The chain joins TRBV15 to TRBJ1-6; no clear D gene. The V end was cut by 0 bases, the J end by 9 bases, with 9 bases between. CDR3 length: 14 residues. Germline CDR1 is LNHNV and CDR2 is YYDKDF (reference sequence). The CDR3, as DNA: TGTGCCACCAGCAGAGATCGGGAGGGTTCACCCCTCCACTTT. The encoded protein is CATSRDREGSPLHF.

This chain connects TRBV4-1 to TRBJ1-4, with 9 bases fitting TRBD1. V gave up 0 bases and J gave up 7 bases; unmatched junction bases: 6. The germline gives CDR1 MGHRA, CDR2 YSYEKL. The CDR3 covers 16 residues. CDR3 sequence reads: CASSQDGTGGREKLFF. CDR3 nucleotides: TGCGCCAGCAGCCAAGATGGCACAGGGGGCCGTGAAAAACTGTTTTTT.

This rearrangement joins TRBV28 to TRBJ2-5; D is perhaps TRBD1 (6 bases). Trimming cost V 6 bases and J 3 bases, with 17 bases left between them. The CDR3 is 15 residues long. Germline lookup yields CDR1 MDHEN and CDR2 SYDVKM. DNA for the CDR3: TGTGCCAGCAGCCACTACCGGGACACGAAAGAGACCCAGTACTTC. It translates to CASSHYRDTKETQYF. Full variable domain (missing parts from reference TRBV28 and TRBJ2-5): DVKVTQSSRYLVKRTGEKVFLECVQDMDHENMFWYRQDPGLGLRLIYFSYDVKMKEKGDIPEGYSVSREKKERFSLILESASTNQTSMYLCASSHYRDTKETQYFGPGTRLLVL.

V and J are TRBV28 and TRBJ2-5; D might be TRBD2 (6 bases). Germline CDR1 MDHEN, CDR2 SYDVKM. This CDR3 comprises 14 residues. Trimming took 5 bases from V and 2 from J, leaving 12 bases between them. CDR3 protein: CASSAPGLQETQYF. Written as DNA, the CDR3 is TGTGCCAGCAGTGCCCCGGGACTGCAAGAGACCCAGTACTTC.

V gene TRBV2 combines with J gene TRBJ1-1, with 9 bases lining up with TRBD1. The CDR3 has 13 amino acids. The ends lost 8 bases at V and 1 base at J; junction bases unmatched: 2. Per the germline V gene, CDR1 is SNHLY and CDR2 is FYNNEI. The CDR3, as DNA: TGTGCCAGCGGGGACAGGGAGAACACTGAAGCTTTCTTT. Translating it yields CASGDRENTEAFF.

There are a few counts of this clone. CDR3 amino acids: CASSYSAGGQAYEQYF. CDR3 nucleotides: TGTGCCAGCAGCTACTCGGCGGGAGGCCAAGCCTACGAGCAGTACTTC. The chain is built from TRBV5-4 and TRBJ2-7, with 8 bases matching TRBD2. CDR3 length: 16 amino acids. J lost 2 bases, V lost 3 bases, and 10 bases had no gene match. Germline assignment: CDR1 SGHNT and CDR2 YYREEE (reference sequence).

J is TRBJ2-2 and V is TRBV9, with D tentatively TRBD2 (6 bases). The CDR3 runs to 15 residues. The V and J ends lost 2 bases and 5 bases respectively, with 13 bases between them. Per the germline V gene, CDR1 is SGDLS and CDR2 is YYNGEE. The CDR3 is CASSVKTSSTGELFF. The CDR3 bases are TGTGCCAGCAGCGTTAAGACTAGTTCGACCGGGGAGCTGTTTTTT.

J is TRBJ1-2 and V is TRBV19; perhaps TRBD1 as D (5 bases). V lost 4 bases, J lost 0 bases, and 15 bases lay in between. CDR3 length equals 16 residues. The germline CDR1 and CDR2 sequences are LNHDA and SQIVND (reference sequence). The CDR3 DNA is TGTGCCAGTAGTACCCCTCGCGCCAGGGCTAACTATGGCTACACCTTC. Protein: CASSTPRARANYGYTF.